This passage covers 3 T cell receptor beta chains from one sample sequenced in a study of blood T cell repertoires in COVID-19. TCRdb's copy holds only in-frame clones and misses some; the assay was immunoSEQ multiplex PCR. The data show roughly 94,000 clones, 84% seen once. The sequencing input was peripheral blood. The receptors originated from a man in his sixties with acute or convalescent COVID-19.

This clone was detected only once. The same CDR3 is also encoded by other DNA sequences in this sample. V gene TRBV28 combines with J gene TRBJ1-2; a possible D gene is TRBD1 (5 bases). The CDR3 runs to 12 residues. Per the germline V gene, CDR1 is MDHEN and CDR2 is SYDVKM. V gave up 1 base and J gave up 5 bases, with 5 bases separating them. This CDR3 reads CASSLSGYGYTF. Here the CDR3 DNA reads TGTGCCAGCAGTTTATCAGGGTATGGCTACACCTTC.

The CDR3 nucleotides read TGTGCCAGCAGCCTCGACAGGGCACGTGGCATTCAGTACTTC. Translated, it gives CASSLDRARGIQYF. This chain connects TRBV4-2 to TRBJ2-4; 7 nucleotides align to TRBD1. With 4 bases clipped from V and 9 bases from J, the junction kept 9 bases outside the gene matches. The CDR3 spans 14 residues. Germline CDR1 and CDR2: LGHNA and YNFKEQ.

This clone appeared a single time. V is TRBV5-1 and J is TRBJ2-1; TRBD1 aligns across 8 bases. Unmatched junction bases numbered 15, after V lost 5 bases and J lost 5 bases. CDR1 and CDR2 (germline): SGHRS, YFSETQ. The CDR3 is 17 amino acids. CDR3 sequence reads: CASSSVTGQGGNNEQFF. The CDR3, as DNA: TGCGCCAGCAGTTCGGTGACCGGACAGGGTGGTAACAATGAGCAGTTCTTC.